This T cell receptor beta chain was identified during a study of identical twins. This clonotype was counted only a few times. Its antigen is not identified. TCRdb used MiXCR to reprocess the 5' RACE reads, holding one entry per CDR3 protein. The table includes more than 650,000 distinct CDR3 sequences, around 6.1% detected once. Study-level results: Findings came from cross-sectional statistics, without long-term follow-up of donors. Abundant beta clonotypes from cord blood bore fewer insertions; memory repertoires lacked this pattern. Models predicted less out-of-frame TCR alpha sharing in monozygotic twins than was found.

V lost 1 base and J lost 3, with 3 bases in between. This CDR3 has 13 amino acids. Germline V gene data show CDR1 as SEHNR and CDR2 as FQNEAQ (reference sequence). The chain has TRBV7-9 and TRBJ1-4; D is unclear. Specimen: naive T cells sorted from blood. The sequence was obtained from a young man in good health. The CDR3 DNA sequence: TGTGCCAGCAGCTTAGATGCTAATGAAAAACTGTTTTTT. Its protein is CASSLDANEKLFF.